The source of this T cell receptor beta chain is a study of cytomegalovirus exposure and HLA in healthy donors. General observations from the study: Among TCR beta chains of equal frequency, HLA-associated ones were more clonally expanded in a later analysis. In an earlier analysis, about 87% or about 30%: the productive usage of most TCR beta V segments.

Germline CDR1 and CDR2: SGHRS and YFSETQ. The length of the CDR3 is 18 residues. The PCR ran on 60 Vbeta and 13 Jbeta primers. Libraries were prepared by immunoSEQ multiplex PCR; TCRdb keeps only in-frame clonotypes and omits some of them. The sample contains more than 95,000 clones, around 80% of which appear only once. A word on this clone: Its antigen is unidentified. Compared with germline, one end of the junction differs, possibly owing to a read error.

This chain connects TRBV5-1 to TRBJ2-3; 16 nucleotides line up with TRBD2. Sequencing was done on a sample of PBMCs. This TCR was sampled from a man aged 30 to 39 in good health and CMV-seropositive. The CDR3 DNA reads TGCGCCAGCACCTTGGGGACTAGCGGGAGGGCCCTTTCAGATACGCAGTATTTT. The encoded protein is CASTLGTSGRALSDTQYF.